The text below deals with one T cell receptor (beta chain). CDR3 length equals 13 residues. V dropped 5 bases and J dropped 4 bases, with 10 bases sitting between them. Germline CDR1 and CDR2: SGHTA and FQGNSA. The data derive from a study of human T cells and chemical hapten exposure. Via MiXCR, TCRdb re-called the RACE reads, giving one row per CDR3 protein. The sample has over 55,000 distinct CDR3 sequences, around 10% seen once. The time point: patch test 3, about 24 weeks after DPC sensitization. Described treatment: therapeutic diphenylcyclopropenone sensitization with weekly scalp DPC. The sequence was obtained from a woman between 50 and 59 years old with alopecia areata. Some clones in this sample may be carry-over from other donors' samples. J is TRBJ2-3 and V is TRBV7-2, with D unclear. Sequenced material: whole blood, taken in connection with sensitization to the hapten diphenylcyclopropenone (DPC). The DNA of the CDR3 is TGTGCCAGCAGCCTCCAACTGGCAGATACGCAGTATTTT. Its translation: CASSLQLADTQYF.